Below, one TCR beta chain is given with its context. The entry originates in a study of cytomegalovirus exposure and HLA in healthy donors. The PCR was carried out with 60 Vbeta primers and 13 Jbeta primers. Only in-frame clones appear in the TCRdb table, and some are missing; sequencing was by immunoSEQ multiplex PCR. The sample records about 96,000 clones, roughly 79% being singletons. The source material was PBMCs. This clonotype was obtained from a female donor in good health and CMV-seropositive.

CDR3 loop: CASSPPGGWGNIQYF. The CDR3, as DNA: TGTGCCAGCAGTCCACCGGGGGGCTGGGGAAACATTCAGTACTTC. This chain links TRBV28 with TRBJ2-4; TRBD2 might be the D (7 bases). Trimming left V 5 bases short and J 6 bases short, with 17 bases between. The CDR3 spans 15 residues. From germline, CDR1 is MDHEN and CDR2 SYDVKM. Drawing the rest from reference TRBV28 and TRBJ2-4, the complete variable domain is DVKVTQSSRYLVKRTGEKVFLECVQDMDHENMFWYRQDPGLGLRLIYFSYDVKMKEKGDIPEGYSVSREKKERFSLILESASTNQTSMYLCASSPPGGWGNIQYFGAGTRLSVL.